This TCR beta chain derives from a study of T-cell reconstitution after alpha-beta-depleted transplantation in children. The library targeted TCRbeta and was prepared with unique molecular identifiers. TCRdb processed the PCR reads anew with MiXCR; each CDR3 protein has one entry. The top ten clones hold 3.3% of a sample with nearly 550,000 distinct CDR3 sequences, 15% to 20% of them seen once. The receptor comes from a human donor who donated a stem cell graft to a child with acute lymphoblastic leukemia. The material sequenced was PBMCs from the stem cell graft donor, taken from the stem cell graft.

Written as DNA, the CDR3 is TGTGCCAGCAGTCGGGACAGCCACCTCTACGAGCAGTACTTC. It yields the protein CASSRDSHLYEQYF. The J gene is TRBJ2-7, the V gene TRBV6-1; 7 bases line up with TRBD1. CDR1 and CDR2 (germline): MNHNS, SASEGT. CDR3 length equals 14 residues. V lost 5 bases, J lost 3 bases, and 7 bases stayed unmatched.